What follows are 3 T cell receptor beta chains derived from one specimen sequenced in a study of T-cell reconstitution after alpha-beta-depleted transplantation in children. TCRbeta library preparation incorporated unique molecular identifiers. Via MiXCR, TCRdb re-called the PCR reads, giving one row per CDR3 protein. The sample shows around 78,000 distinct CDR3 sequences, approximately 7.4% of them seen only once. Here the sequenced sample was PBMCs from the stem cell graft donor, taken from the stem cell graft. Receptors originate from a human donor who donated a stem cell graft to a child with acute lymphoblastic leukemia.

This clonotype was seen a single time. The V and J genes are TRBV19 and TRBJ2-3; 8 bases are shared with TRBD2. V lost 7 bases to trimming and J lost 8 bases; unmatched junction nucleotides: 11. Germline CDR1 reads LNHDA; CDR2 reads SQIVND (reference sequence). The CDR3 contains 14 residues. CDR3 sequence reads: CASNYGRAEGTQYF. The CDR3 DNA reads as TGTGCCAGTAATTACGGGAGGGCCGAGGGTACGCAGTATTTT.

This clonotype showed up just a few times. The chain uses TRBV12-3 or TRBV12-4 and TRBJ1-5, with TRBD1 identical over 7 bases. This CDR3 has 13 amino acids. J lost 2 bases, V lost 8 bases, and 3 bases had no gene match. The CDR3 coding sequence is TGTGCCAGCCGTGGACAGGGCAATCAGCCCCAGCATTTT. Translation: CASRGQGNQPQHF.

This clonotype was detected ten times or more. This sequence joins TRBV9 and TRBJ2-2, with D uncertain. The CDR3 is 16 residues long. Germline values: CDR1 SGDLS, CDR2 YYNGEE. Trimming cost V 0 bases and J 4 bases, with 13 bases left between them. The CDR3 DNA reads as TGTGCCAGCAGCGTAGAGCCACTTTCCTCCACCGGGGAGCTGTTTTTT. Protein product: CASSVEPLSSTGELFF. The whole variable domain, remainder taken from reference TRBV9 and TRBJ2-2, is DSGVTQTPKHLITATGQRVTLRCSPRSGDLSVYWYQQSLDQGLQFLIQYYNGEERAKGNILERFSAQQFPDLHSELNLSSLELGDSALYFCASSVEPLSSTGELFFGEGSRLTVL.